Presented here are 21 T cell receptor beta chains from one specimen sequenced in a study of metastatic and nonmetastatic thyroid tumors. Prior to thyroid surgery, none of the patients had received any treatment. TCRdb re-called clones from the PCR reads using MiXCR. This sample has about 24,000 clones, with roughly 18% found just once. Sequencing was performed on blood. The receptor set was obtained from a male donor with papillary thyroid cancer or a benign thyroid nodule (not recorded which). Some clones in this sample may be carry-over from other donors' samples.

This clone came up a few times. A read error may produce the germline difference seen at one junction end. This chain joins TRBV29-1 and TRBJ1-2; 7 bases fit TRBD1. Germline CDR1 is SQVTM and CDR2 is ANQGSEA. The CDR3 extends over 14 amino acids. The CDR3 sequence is CSVAPGTANYGYTF. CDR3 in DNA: TGCAGCGTTGCCCCCGGGACAGCAAACTATGGTTACACCTTC. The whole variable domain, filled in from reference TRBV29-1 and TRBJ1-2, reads SAVISQKPSRDICQRGTSLTIQCQVDSQVTMMFWYRQQPGQSLTLIATANQGSEATYESGFVIDKFPISRPNLTFSTLTVSNMSPEDSSIYLCSVAPGTANYGYTFGSGTRLTVV.

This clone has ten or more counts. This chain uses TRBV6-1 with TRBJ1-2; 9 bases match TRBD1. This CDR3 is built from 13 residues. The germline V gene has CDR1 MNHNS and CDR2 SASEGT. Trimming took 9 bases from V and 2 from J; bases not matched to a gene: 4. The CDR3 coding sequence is TGTGCCAGTGGACAGGGGCCCAACTATGGCTACACCTTC. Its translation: CASGQGPNYGYTF.

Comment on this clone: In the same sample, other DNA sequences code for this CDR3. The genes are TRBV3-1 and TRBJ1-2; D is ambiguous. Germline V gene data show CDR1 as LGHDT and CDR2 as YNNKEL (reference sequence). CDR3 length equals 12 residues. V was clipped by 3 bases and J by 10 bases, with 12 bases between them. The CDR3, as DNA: TGTGCCAGCAGCCAGGGCAAGGGCGCCTACACCTTC. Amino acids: CASSQGKGAYTF.

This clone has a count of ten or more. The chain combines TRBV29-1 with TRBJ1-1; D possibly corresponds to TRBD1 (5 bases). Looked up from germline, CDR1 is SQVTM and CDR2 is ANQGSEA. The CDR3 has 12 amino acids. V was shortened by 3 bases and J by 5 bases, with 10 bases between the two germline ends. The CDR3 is CSVDGGITEAFF. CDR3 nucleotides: TGCAGCGTTGATGGGGGGATTACTGAAGCTTTCTTT.

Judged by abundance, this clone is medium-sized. The CDR3 bases are TGTGCCAGCAGTTTAAGAGCGGTGATTCAAAATGAGCAGTTCTTC. It codes for CASSLRAVIQNEQFF. The chain links TRBV27 to TRBJ2-1; TRBD2 might be the D (5 bases). Germline V CDR1 and CDR2: MNHEY, SMNVEV (reference sequence). Trimming stripped 2 bases from V and 7 bases from J, with 15 bases between. The CDR3 is 15 residues long.

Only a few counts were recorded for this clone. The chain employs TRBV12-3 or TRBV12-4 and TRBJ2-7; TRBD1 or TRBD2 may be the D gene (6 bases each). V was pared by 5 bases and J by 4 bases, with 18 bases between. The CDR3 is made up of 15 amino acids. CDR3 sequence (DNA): TGTGCCAGCAGTGGAGGGGGGCAACTTTGGTACGAGCAGTACTTC. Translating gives CASSGGGQLWYEQYF.

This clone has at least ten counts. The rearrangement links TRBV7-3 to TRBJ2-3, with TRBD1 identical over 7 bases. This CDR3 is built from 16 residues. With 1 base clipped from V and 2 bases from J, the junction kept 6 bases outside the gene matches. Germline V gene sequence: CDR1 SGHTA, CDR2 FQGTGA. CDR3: CASSLKAGGFTDTQYF. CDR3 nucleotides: TGTGCCAGCAGCTTAAAGGCAGGGGGATTCACAGATACGCAGTATTTT.

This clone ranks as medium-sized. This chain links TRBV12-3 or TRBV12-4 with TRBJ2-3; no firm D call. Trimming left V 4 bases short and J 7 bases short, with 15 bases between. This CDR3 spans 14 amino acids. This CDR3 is CASSSGGRTNTQYF. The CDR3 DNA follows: TGTGCCAGCAGTTCGGGCGGACGCACGAATACGCAGTATTTT.

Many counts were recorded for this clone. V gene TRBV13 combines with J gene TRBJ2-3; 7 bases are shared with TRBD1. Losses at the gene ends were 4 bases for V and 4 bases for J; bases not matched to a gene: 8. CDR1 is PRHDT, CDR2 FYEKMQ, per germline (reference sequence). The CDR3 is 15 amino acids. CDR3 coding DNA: TGTGCCAGCAGCTCACCCAACAGGGGACCAGATACGCAGTATTTT. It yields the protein CASSSPNRGPDTQYF.

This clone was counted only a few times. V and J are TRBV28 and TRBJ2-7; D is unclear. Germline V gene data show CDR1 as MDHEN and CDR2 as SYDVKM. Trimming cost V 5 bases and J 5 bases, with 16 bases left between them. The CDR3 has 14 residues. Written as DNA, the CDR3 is TGTGCCAGCAGTGCGTACGGAGAAGGGAACGAGCAGTACTTC. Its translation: CASSAYGEGNEQYF.

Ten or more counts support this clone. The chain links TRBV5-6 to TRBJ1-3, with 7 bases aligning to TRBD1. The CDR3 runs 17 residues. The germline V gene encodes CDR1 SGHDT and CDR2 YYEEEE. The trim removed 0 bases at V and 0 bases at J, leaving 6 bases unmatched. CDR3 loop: CASSLVYGTASGNTIYF. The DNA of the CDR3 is TGTGCCAGCAGCTTGGTTTACGGGACAGCCTCTGGAAACACCATATATTTT.

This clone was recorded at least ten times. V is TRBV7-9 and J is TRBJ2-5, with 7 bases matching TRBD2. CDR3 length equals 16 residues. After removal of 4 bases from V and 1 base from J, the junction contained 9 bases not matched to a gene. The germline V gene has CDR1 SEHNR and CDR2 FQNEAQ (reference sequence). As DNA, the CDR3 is TGTGCCAGCAGCTCCACCCGTTCTAGCGGCCAAGAGACCCAGTACTTC. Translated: CASSSTRSSGQETQYF.

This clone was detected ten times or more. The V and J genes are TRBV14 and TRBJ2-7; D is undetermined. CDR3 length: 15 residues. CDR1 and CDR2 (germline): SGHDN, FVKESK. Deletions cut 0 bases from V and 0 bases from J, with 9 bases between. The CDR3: CASSQELASSYEQYF. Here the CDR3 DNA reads TGTGCCAGCAGCCAAGAGTTAGCCAGCTCCTACGAGCAGTACTTC. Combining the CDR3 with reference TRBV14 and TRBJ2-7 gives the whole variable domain EAGVTQFPSHSVIEKGQTVTLRCDPISGHDNLYWYRRVMGKEIKFLLHFVKESKQDESGMPNNRFLAERTGGTYSTLKVQPAELEDSGVYFCASSQELASSYEQYFGPGTRLTVT.

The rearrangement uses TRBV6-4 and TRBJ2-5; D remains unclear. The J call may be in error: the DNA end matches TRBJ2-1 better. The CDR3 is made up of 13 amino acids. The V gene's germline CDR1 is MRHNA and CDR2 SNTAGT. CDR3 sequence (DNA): TGTGCCAGCAGTGACTCAGAGCACAATGAGCAGTTCTTC. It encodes CASSDSEHNEQFF.

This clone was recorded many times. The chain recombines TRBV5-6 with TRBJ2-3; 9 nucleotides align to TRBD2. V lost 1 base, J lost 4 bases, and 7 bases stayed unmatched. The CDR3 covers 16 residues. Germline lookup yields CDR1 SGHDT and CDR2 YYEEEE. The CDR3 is CASSLKGSGSPDTQYF. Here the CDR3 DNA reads TGTGCCAGCAGCTTGAAAGGTAGCGGGAGCCCAGATACGCAGTATTTT. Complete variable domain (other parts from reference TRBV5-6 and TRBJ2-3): DAGVTQSPTHLIKTRGQQVTLRCSPKSGHDTVSWYQQALGQGPQFIFQYYEEEERQRGNFPDRFSGHQFPNYSSELNVNALLLGDSALYLCASSLKGSGSPDTQYFGPGTRLTVL.

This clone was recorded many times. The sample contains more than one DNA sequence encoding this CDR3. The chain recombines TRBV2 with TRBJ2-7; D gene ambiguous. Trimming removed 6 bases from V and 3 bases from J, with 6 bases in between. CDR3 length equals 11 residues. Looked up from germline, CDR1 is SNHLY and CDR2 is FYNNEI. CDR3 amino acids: CASSAIYEQYF. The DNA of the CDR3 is TGTGCCAGCAGCGCGATCTACGAGCAGTACTTC.

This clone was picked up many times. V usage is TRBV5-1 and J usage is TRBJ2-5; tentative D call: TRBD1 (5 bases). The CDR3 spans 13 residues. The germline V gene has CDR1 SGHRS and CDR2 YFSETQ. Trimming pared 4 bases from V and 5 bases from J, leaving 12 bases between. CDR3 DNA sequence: TGCGCCAGCAGCCCCGACAGTCGCGAGACCCAGTACTTC. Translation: CASSPDSRETQYF.

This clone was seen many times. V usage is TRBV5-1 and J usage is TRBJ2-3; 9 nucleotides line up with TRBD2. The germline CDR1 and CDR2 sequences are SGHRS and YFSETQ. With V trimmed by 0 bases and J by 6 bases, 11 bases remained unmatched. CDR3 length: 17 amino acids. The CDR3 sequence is CASSLGSSSGKRDTQYF. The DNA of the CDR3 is TGCGCCAGCAGCTTGGGCTCGTCTAGCGGGAAGAGGGATACGCAGTATTTT.

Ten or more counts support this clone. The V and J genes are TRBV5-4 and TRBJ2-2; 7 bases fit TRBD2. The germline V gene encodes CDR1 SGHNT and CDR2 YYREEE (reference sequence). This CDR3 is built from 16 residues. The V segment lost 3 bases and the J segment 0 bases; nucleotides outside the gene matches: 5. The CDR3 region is CASSSPGTTNTGELFF. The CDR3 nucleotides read TGTGCCAGCAGCTCCCCCGGGACTACGAACACCGGGGAGCTGTTTTTT.

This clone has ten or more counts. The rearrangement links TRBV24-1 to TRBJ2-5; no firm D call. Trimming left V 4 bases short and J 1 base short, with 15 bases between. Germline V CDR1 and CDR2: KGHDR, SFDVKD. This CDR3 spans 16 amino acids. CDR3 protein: CATSETRERPQETQYF. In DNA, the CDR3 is TGTGCCACCAGTGAAACACGAGAGAGACCCCAAGAGACCCAGTACTTC.

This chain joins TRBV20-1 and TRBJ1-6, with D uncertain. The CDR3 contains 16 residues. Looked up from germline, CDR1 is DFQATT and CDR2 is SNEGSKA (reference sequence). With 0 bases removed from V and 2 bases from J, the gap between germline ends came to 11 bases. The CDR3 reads CSARDGSQPYNSPLHF. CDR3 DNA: TGCAGTGCTAGAGATGGGTCGCAGCCCTATAATTCACCCCTCCACTTT.